This TCR beta chain was sequenced during a study of cytomegalovirus exposure and HLA in healthy donors. General study results and limits: In a later analysis, compared with equally common non-associated chains, HLA-associated beta chains were more expanded. Reports credit the classifier with highly specific, highly sensitive diagnosis of cytomegalovirus status. Analyses of presence and absence presupposed an approximately uniform sequencing depth across donors. Excluded were some V segments that proved indistinguishable, including TRBV6-2 and TRBV6-3.

V lost 6 bases to trimming and J lost 4 bases; unmatched junction nucleotides: 11. Looked up from germline, CDR1 is MNHEY and CDR2 is SMNVEV (reference sequence). The CDR3 totals 16 residues. The primer mix had 60 Vbeta and 13 Jbeta primers. Assay: immunoSEQ multiplex PCR; the TCRdb copy retains only in-frame clones and omits some. This repertoire shows over 100,000 clones, about 72% found once; its top ten account for 1.4% to 1.5%. In the case of this clone: Antigen: not known.

The J gene is TRBJ2-2, the V gene TRBV27; TRBD1 matches at 7 bases. The receptor's source is a female donor in good health and CMV-seronegative. Source material: PBMCs. The CDR3 spells CASSPTGQLGTGELFF. CDR3 DNA sequence: TGTGCCAGCAGCCCGACGGGACAGTTGGGCACCGGGGAGCTGTTTTTT.